A single sample is the source of the 4 T cell receptor beta chains below, sequenced in a study of T cells in women clearing cervical HPV infection. The table came from immunoSEQ multiplex PCR; TCRdb's copy has only in-frame clones and leaves some out. This sample's clone table lists tens of thousands of clones. The sample taken for sequencing was blood buffy coat. The receptors originated from a woman aged 18 to 75 with a cervical HPV16 infection that either progressed to CIN3+ or cleared (not recorded which).

Concerning this clone itself: The sequence runs out 3 residues before the end of the CDR3; the remainder is reconstructed from the germline J gene. This chain connects TRBV5-1 to TRBJ2-3; 8 nucleotides agree with TRBD1. The length of the CDR3 is 15 residues. CDR1 SGHRS and CDR2 YFSETQ come from the germline V gene. V gave up 5 bases and J gave up 4 bases; unmatched junction bases: 9. Partial CDR3 DNA: TGCGCCAGCAGACCTAGACAGGGGTCAGCAGATACG. This gives the protein CASRPRQGSADT. The whole CDR3 reads CASRPRQGSADTQYF.

Regarding this clone: The read stops 3 residues short of the end of the CDR3; the missing end is completed from the germline J gene. This rearrangement joins TRBV19 to TRBJ2-1, with D unclear. Looked up from germline, CDR1 is LNHDA and CDR2 is SQIVND (reference sequence). V was cut by 6 bases and J by 7 bases, with 13 bases left in between. The CDR3 is 13 amino acids. The CDR3 protein is CASRESVPNEQFF. Partial CDR3 DNA: TGTGCCAGTAGAGAGTCAGTTCCTAATGAG.

Concerning this clone itself: The DNA ends 3 residues before the CDR3 does, and the rest of the CDR3 is filled in from the germline J gene. The V and J genes are TRBV18 and TRBJ2-1; D perhaps matches TRBD1 (5 bases). The CDR3 covers 15 residues. V was trimmed by 1 base and J by 7 bases, leaving 14 bases between them. The V gene's germline CDR1 is KGHSH and CDR2 LQKENI. Partial CDR3 DNA: TGTGCCAGCTCACCACGATCTAATGGGGCGAATGAG. It translates to CASSPRSNGANE. The CDR3 as a whole reads CASSPRSNGANEQFF.

Points on this clone: The read is 3 residues too short to cover the CDR3 end, so that end is filled in from the germline J gene. The J gene is TRBJ1-2, the V gene TRBV19, with D hard to call. Per the germline V gene, CDR1 is LNHDA and CDR2 is SQIVND (reference sequence). CDR3 length: 14 amino acids. Trimming left V 1 base short and J 2 bases short, with 8 bases between. CDR3 sequence: CASSIAQINYGYTF. The covered CDR3 bases are TGTGCCAGTAGTATAGCGCAGATCAACTATGGC.